This TCR beta chain was identified in a study of blood T cells in healthy people across ages. With 1 base removed from V and 1 base from J, the gap between germline ends came to 7 bases. Germline V lookup: CDR1 SGHVS, CDR2 FQNEAQ. The CDR3 loop spans 14 amino acids. A second PCR, run for about 6 to 12 cycles, used a sample-barcoded 5' primer plus a J-beta primer mix. Every sample produced at least 2.5 million CDR3-containing paired-end reads. A single record per CDR3 protein comes from TCRdb applying MiXCR to the 5' RACE reads. In the table there are under 1 million distinct CDR3 sequences, roughly 44% of which are singletons.

The rearrangement links TRBV7-8 to TRBJ2-5; no clear D gene. Sample: blood. The sequence derives from a man between 60 and 70 years old in good health. CDR3 region: CASSLDAVQETQYF. The DNA for the CDR3 is TGTGCCAGCAGCTTAGATGCAGTCCAAGAGACCCAGTACTTC.